These T cell receptor beta chains were read from a single sample in a study of T cell repertoires in aging, cancer and after chemotherapy. MiXCR, run by TCRdb on the multiplex PCR reads, gives a single entry per CDR3 protein. The sample contains under 7,000 distinct CDR3 sequences, under 30% of which appear only once. Sequenced: blood. The receptors were sampled from a human donor in good health. CDR3s include the opening cysteine and the closing phenylalanine or tryptophan. The D gene is left open where the match is weak. A row's size may be missing; if present it is once, few, many or a size class.

TRBJ2-1 | TRBV27 | TRBD2 | NA | CASSFLPGLAVNEQFF | TGTGCCAGCAGTTTTTTACCGGGACTAGCGGTCAATGAGCAGTTCTTC
TRBJ2-5 | TRBV11-2 | NA | few | CASSLDRETQYF | TGTGCCAGCAGCTTAGATCGTGAGACCCAGTACTTC
TRBJ2-3 | TRBV15 | TRBD2 | few | CATSVGLAGGPVSDTQYF | TGTGCCACCAGCGTCGGACTAGCGGGGGGGCCAGTATCAGATACGCAGTATTTT
TRBJ1-6 | TRBV7-4 | NA | NA | CASSIDSNNSPLHF | TGTGCCAGCAGCATCGACAGCAACAATTCACCCCTCCACTTT
TRBJ1-2 | TRBV7-9 | TRBD1 | few | CASSPRDSWSGYTF | TGTGCCAGCAGCCCCCGGGACAGTTGGAGTGGCTACACCTTC
TRBJ1-4 | TRBV30 | NA | NA | CAWQRGGRNEKLFF | TGTGCCTGGCAAAGGGGGGGGCGTAATGAAAAACTGTTTTTT
TRBJ2-7 | TRBV10-3 | TRBD1 | NA | CAISESSETGYYEQYF | TGTGCCATCAGTGAGTCGTCGGAGACAGGGTACTACGAGCAGTACTTC
TRBJ1-1 | TRBV6-2/TRBV6-3 | NA | NA | CASSSNIRQMNTEAFF | TGTGCCAGCAGTTCCAATATCAGACAGATGAACACTGAAGCTTTCTTT
TRBJ2-1 | TRBV7-9 | TRBD1 | NA | CASSLTGQAIWEQFF | TGTGCCAGCAGCTTAACGGGACAGGCTATTTGGGAGCAGTTCTTC
TRBJ1-2 | TRBV7-9 | NA | NA | CASSPVYSNYGYTF | TGTGCCAGCAGCCCCGTCTATTCTAACTATGGCTACACCTTC
TRBJ2-1 | TRBV6-1 | NA | NA | CASSKPKGASYNEQFF | TGTGCCAGCAGCAAACCGAAAGGCGCCTCCTACAATGAGCAGTTCTTC
TRBJ2-7 | TRBV19 | TRBD1 | few | CASSARTGISYEQYF | TGTGCCAGTAGTGCCCGGACAGGGATATCCTACGAGCAGTACTTC
TRBJ2-1 | TRBV24-1 | NA | NA | CATSDWGEGDNEQFF | TGTGCCACCAGTGATTGGGGCGAGGGGGACAATGAGCAGTTCTTC
TRBJ2-5 | TRBV7-2 | NA | few | CASSSVGYQETQYF | TGTGCCAGCAGCTCGGTGGGGTACCAAGAGACCCAGTACTTC
TRBJ2-2 | TRBV11-1 | TRBD1 | medium-sized | CASSPDRGQSTGELFF | TGTGCCAGCAGCCCGGACAGGGGCCAGAGCACCGGGGAGCTGTTTTTT
TRBJ1-1 | TRBV27 | NA | few | CASSSPSQGGKTAEAFF | TGTGCCAGCAGTTCCCCATCGCAGGGTGGAAAGACAGCGGAAGCTTTCTTT
TRBJ2-6 | TRBV6-2/TRBV6-3 | NA | few | CASSKTISGANVLTF | TGTGCCAGCAGTAAAACCATCTCTGGGGCCAACGTCCTGACTTTC
TRBJ2-2 | TRBV7-9 | TRBD1 | NA | CASSFLPGQHTGELFF | TGTGCCAGCAGCTTTCTCCCGGGACAGCACACCGGGGAGCTGTTTTTT
TRBJ1-6 | TRBV5-4 | TRBD1 | NA | CASSGDRAAPLHF | TGTGCCAGCAGCGGTGACAGGGCGGCACCCCTCCACTTT